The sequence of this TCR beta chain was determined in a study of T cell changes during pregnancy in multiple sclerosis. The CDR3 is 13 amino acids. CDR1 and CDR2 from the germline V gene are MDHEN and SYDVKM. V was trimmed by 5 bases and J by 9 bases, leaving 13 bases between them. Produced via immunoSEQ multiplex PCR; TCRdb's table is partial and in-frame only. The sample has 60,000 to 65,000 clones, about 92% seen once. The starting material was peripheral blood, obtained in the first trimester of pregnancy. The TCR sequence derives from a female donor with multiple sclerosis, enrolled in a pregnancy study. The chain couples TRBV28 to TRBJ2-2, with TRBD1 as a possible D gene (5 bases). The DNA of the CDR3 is TGTGCCAGCAGTACAGGAGTCCCGCGGGAGCTGTTTTTT. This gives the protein CASSTGVPRELFF. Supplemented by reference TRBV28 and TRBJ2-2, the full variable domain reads DVKVTQSSRYLVKRTGEKVFLECVQDMDHENMFWYRQDPGLGLRLIYFSYDVKMKEKGDIPEGYSVSREKKERFSLILESASTNQTSMYLCASSTGVPRELFFGEGSRLTVL.